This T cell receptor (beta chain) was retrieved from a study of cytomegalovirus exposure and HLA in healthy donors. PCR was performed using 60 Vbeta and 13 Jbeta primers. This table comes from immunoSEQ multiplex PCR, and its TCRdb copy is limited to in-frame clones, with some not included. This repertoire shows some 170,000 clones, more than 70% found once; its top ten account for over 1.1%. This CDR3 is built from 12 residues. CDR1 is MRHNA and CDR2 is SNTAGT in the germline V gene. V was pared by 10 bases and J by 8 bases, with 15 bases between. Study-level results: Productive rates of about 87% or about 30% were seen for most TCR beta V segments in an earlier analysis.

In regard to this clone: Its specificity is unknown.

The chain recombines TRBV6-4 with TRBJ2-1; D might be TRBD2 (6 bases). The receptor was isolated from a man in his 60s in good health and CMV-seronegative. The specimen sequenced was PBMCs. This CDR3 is CAKGLALDEQFF. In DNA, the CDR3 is TGTGCCAAGGGACTCGCCTTAGATGAGCAGTTCTTC.